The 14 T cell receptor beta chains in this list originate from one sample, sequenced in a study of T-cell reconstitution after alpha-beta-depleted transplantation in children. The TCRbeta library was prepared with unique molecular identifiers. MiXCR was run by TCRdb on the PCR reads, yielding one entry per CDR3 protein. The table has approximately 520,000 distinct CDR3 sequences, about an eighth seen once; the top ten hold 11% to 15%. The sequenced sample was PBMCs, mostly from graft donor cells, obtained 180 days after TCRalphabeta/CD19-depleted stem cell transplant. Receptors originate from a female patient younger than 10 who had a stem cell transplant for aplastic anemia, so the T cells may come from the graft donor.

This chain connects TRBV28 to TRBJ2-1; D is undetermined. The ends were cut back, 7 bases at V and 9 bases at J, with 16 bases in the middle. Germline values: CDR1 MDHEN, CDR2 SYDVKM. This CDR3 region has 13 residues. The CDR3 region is CASNPPLVAEQFF. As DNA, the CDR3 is TGTGCCAGCAACCCCCCCCTGGTGGCTGAGCAGTTCTTC. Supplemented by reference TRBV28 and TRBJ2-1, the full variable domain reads DVKVTQSSRYLVKRTGEKVFLECVQDMDHENMFWYRQDPGLGLRLIYFSYDVKMKEKGDIPEGYSVSREKKERFSLILESASTNQTSMYLCASNPPLVAEQFFGPGTRLTVL.

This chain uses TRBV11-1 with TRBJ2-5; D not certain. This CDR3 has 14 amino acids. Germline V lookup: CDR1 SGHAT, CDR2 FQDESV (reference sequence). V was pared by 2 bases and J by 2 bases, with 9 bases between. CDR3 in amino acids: CASSLRRNQETQYF. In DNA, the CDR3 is TGTGCCAGCAGCTTACGGCGGAATCAAGAGACCCAGTACTTC.

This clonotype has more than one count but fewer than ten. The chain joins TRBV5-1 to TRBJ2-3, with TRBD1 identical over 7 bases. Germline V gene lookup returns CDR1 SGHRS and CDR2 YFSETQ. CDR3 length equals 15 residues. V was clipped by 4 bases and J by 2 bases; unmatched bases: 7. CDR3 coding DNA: TGCGCCAGCAGCGGACCAGGACAGGACACAGATACGCAGTATTTT. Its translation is CASSGPGQDTDTQYF.

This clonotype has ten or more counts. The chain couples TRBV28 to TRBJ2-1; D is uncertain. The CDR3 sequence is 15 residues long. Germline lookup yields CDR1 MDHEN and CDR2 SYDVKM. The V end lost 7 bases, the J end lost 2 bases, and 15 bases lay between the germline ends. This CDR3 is CASIPGAPPYNEQFF. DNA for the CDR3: TGTGCCAGCATCCCAGGTGCGCCTCCCTACAATGAGCAGTTCTTC. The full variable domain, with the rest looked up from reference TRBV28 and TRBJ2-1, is DVKVTQSSRYLVKRTGEKVFLECVQDMDHENMFWYRQDPGLGLRLIYFSYDVKMKEKGDIPEGYSVSREKKERFSLILESASTNQTSMYLCASIPGAPPYNEQFFGPGTRLTVL.

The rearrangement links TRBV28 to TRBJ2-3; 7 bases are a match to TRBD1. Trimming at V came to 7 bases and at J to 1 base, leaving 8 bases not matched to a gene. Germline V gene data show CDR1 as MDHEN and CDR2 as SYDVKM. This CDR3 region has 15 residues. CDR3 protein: CASKIPGQGTDTQYF. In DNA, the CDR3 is TGTGCCAGCAAGATTCCAGGACAGGGCACAGATACGCAGTATTTT.

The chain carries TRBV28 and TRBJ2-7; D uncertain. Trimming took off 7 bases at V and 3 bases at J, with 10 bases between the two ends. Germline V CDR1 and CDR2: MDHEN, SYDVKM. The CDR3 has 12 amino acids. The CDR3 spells CASTGHYYEQYF. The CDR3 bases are TGTGCCAGCACGGGCCATTACTACGAGCAGTACTTC.

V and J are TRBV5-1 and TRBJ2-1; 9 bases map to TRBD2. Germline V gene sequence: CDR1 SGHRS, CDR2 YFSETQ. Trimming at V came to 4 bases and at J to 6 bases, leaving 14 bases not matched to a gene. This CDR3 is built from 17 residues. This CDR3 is CASSQRRASGKSNEQFF. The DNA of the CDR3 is TGCGCCAGCAGCCAACGGAGGGCTAGCGGGAAGAGCAATGAGCAGTTCTTC. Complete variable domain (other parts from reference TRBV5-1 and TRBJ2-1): KAGVTQTPRYLIKTRGQQVTLSCSPISGHRSVSWYQQTPGQGLQFLFEYFSETQRNKGNFPGRFSGRQFSNSRSEMNVSTLELGDSALYLCASSQRRASGKSNEQFFGPGTRLTVL.

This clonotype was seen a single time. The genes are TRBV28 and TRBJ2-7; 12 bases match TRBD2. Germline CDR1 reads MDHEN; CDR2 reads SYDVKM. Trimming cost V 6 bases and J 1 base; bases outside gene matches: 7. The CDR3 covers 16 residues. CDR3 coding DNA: TGTGCCAGCAGGGTCGGGACTAGCGGGTGTTCCTACGAGCAGTACTTC. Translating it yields CASRVGTSGCSYEQYF. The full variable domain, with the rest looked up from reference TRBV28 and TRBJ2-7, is DVKVTQSSRYLVKRTGEKVFLECVQDMDHENMFWYRQDPGLGLRLIYFSYDVKMKEKGDIPEGYSVSREKKERFSLILESASTNQTSMYLCASRVGTSGCSYEQYFGPGTRLTVT.

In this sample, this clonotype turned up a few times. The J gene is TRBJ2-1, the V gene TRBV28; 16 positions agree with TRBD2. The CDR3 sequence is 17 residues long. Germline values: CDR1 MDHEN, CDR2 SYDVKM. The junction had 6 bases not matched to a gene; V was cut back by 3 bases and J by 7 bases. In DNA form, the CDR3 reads TGTGCCAGCAGTTTGGGACTAGCGGGAGGGGGTGAGAATGAGCAGTTCTTC. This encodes CASSLGLAGGGENEQFF.

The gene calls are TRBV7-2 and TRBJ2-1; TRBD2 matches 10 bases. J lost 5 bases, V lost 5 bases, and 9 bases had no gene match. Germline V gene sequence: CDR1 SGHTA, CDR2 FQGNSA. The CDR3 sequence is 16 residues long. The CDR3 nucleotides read TGTGCCAGCAGCAAAGTGGGGACTAGCGTGGACAATGAGCAGTTCTTC. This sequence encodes CASSKVGTSVDNEQFF.

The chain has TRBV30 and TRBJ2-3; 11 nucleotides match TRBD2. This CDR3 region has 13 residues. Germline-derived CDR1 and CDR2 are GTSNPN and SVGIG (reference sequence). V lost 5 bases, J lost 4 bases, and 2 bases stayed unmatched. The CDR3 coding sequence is TGTGCCTGGGGGACTAGCGGCGCAGATACGCAGTATTTT. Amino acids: CAWGTSGADTQYF.

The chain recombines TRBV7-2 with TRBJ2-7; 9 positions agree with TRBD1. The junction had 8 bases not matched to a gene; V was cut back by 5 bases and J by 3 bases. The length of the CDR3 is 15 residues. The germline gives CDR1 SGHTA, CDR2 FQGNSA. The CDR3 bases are TGTGCCAGCAGCCCTACAGGGGGCGGTTTCTACGAGCAGTACTTC. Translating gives CASSPTGGGFYEQYF.

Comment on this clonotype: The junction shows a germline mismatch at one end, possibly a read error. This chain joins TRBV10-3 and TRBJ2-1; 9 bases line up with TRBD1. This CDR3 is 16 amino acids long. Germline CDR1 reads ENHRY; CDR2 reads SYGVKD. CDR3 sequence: CAISESTGGANNEQIF. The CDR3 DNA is TGTGCCATCAGTGAATCAACAGGGGGCGCAAACAATGAGCAGATCTTC.

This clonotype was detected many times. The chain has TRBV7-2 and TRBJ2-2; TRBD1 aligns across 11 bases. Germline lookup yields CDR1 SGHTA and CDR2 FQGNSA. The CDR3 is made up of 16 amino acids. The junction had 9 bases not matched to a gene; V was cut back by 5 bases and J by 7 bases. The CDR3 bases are TGTGCCAGCAGCCCCGGACAGGGGGCGTCGGACGGGGAGCTGTTTTTT. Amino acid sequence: CASSPGQGASDGELFF.